This T cell receptor beta chain was sequenced in a study of Graves' ophthalmopathy and Graves' hyperthyroidism. Study-wide context: Untreated patients at initial diagnosis provided peripheral blood.

RNA transcripts were the template, and TCR beta CDR3 regions were amplified from them. RT-PCR with HTBI primers came first, then second-round multiplex PCR. From the multiplex PCR reads, TCRdb called clonotypes with MiXCR, one entry per CDR3 protein. The sample contains about 220,000 distinct CDR3 sequences, roughly 21% of which appear only once. This clonotype was seen repeatedly, ten times or more. Its antigen is unidentified. Overall study results and limits: Separation of ophthalmopathy from stable hyperthyroidism was achieved by a 13-signature model, at around 89% sensitivity and approximately 81% specificity. Also, most clonotypes expanded in the thyroid above 0.001 frequency appeared in blood.

The CDR3 consists of 17 residues. Trimming left V 10 bases short and J 0 bases short, with 22 bases between. Germline-derived CDR1 and CDR2 are MNHNS and SASEGT. Source material: peripheral blood. The chain uses TRBV6-1 and TRBJ2-4, with TRBD2 as a possible D gene (5 bases). This receptor was obtained from a woman between 45 and 65 years old with Graves' ophthalmopathy. CDR3 amino acids: CATTWGMVGLAKNIQYF. The CDR3 DNA reads TGTGCCACAACCTGGGGTATGGTCGGACTAGCCAAAAACATTCAGTACTTC.